The 19 T cell receptor beta chains below all came from one sample that was sequenced in a study of response to subunit inactivated influenza vaccine (dated 2018 in TCRdb). The library was prepared using RT-PCR. The sequencing machine was an Illumina HiSeq 2500. The public reads were reanalyzed by TCRdb: fastp trimming at Q25, MiXCR alignment, in-frame beta chains only. CDR3 protein duplicates are merged, each entry listing the most common genes and DNA. The sample profile shows approximately 300,000 distinct CDR3 sequences; around 22% of them were found once. The leading ten clones occupy approximately 10% of the sample. Material: PBMCs from blood, obtained roughly 20 months after vaccination. The source of these receptors is a man aged 50 to 69 who received an inactivated influenza vaccine. Donor details come from another sample of the same person, matched by shared clones.

This clonotype was seen a few times. This rearrangement joins TRBV7-9 to TRBJ2-5, with 8 positions matching TRBD1. The CDR3 totals 15 residues. V lost 5 bases and J lost 2; bases outside the gene matches: 7. Germline CDR1 reads SEHNR; CDR2 reads FQNEAQ (reference sequence). This CDR3 is CASSRGTGVQETQYF. The CDR3 coding sequence is TGTGCCAGCAGCCGCGGGACAGGTGTTCAAGAGACCCAGTACTTC.

The J gene is TRBJ2-2, the V gene TRBV15; unclear D gene. V was clipped by 0 bases and J by 6 bases, with 8 bases between them. The CDR3 sequence is 14 residues long. The germline gives CDR1 LNHNV, CDR2 YYDKDF (reference sequence). The CDR3 DNA reads TGTGCCACCAGCAGAGAGCTGGGCCCCGGGGAGCTGTTTTTT. Translated: CATSRELGPGELFF.

The sample holds a few counts of this clonotype. This CDR3 is CASSHILPGSSANNSPLHF. The CDR3, as DNA: TGTGCCAGCAGCCATATACTCCCCGGAAGTTCAGCGAATAATTCACCCCTCCACTTT. The gene calls are TRBV4-2 and TRBJ1-6; D unclear. CDR1 and CDR2 (germline): LGHNA, YNFKEQ. V was shortened by 3 bases and J by 5 bases, with 23 bases between the two germline ends. The CDR3 totals 19 residues.

The V gene is TRBV7-2, the J gene TRBJ1-2; D gene ambiguous. Germline CDR1 reads SGHTA; CDR2 reads FQGNSA. The V end was cut by 7 bases, the J end by 0 bases, with 15 bases between. The CDR3 runs to 15 residues. In nucleotides, the CDR3 is TGTGCCAGCACACTTGAGGTTGAAGCTAACTATGGCTACACCTTC. Translating it yields CASTLEVEANYGYTF.

The V gene is TRBV4-2, the J gene TRBJ2-6; D uncertain. Germline V gene lookup returns CDR1 LGHNA and CDR2 YNFKEQ. The CDR3 spans 17 residues. Trimming took off 0 bases at V and 0 bases at J, with 9 bases between the two ends. The CDR3 DNA reads TGTGCCAGCAGCCAAGATTTCGTACGCTCTGGGGCCAACGTCCTGACTTTC. This translates into CASSQDFVRSGANVLTF.

The chain uses TRBV4-3 and TRBJ2-3, with 8 bases matching TRBD2. Germline trimming cut 1 base from V and 10 bases from J; bases unmatched to any gene: 10. The CDR3 is made up of 15 amino acids. CDR1 is LGHNA, CDR2 YSLEER, per germline. CDR3 coding DNA: TGCGCCAGCAGCCAAGCTAGCGGGTCCCCCGTACCGCAGTATTTT. Its protein is CASSQASGSPVPQYF.

The chain recombines TRBV5-1 with TRBJ1-2; unclear D gene. The CDR3 covers 13 residues. Germline V gene data show CDR1 as SGHRS and CDR2 as YFSETQ. V dropped 1 base and J dropped 3 bases, with 7 bases sitting between them. CDR3 protein: CASSLIGDYGYTF. The CDR3 DNA is TGCGCCAGCAGCTTGATCGGAGACTATGGCTACACCTTC.

V gene TRBV20-1 combines with J gene TRBJ2-7; unclear D gene. Trimming stripped 3 bases from V and 2 bases from J, with 11 bases between. The germline gives CDR1 DFQATT, CDR2 SNEGSKA (reference sequence). CDR3 length: 13 residues. This CDR3 reads CSASQGGAYEQYF. CDR3 sequence (DNA): TGCAGTGCTAGCCAAGGTGGGGCCTACGAGCAGTACTTC.

This chain connects TRBV18 to TRBJ2-5; D is possibly TRBD1 (5 bases). The CDR3 totals 13 residues. Germline CDR1 is KGHSH and CDR2 is LQKENI. Trimming shortened V by 2 bases and J by 3 bases, and 7 bases separated the two germline ends. The CDR3 nucleotides read TGTGCCAGCTCACCAAAGGGGAAAGAGACCCAGTACTTC. Translated, it gives CASSPKGKETQYF.

The V and J genes are TRBV7-2 and TRBJ2-3; D may be TRBD2 (6 bases). Trimming pared 5 bases from V and 4 bases from J, leaving 16 bases between. Germline V gene sequence: CDR1 SGHTA, CDR2 FQGNSA. The CDR3 totals 15 residues. DNA for the CDR3: TGTGCCAGCAGCCCCGGGGGTTGGGTTGCAGATACGCAGTATTTT. Its protein is CASSPGGWVADTQYF.

This clonotype was found many times. The chain carries TRBV29-1 and TRBJ1-1; D might be TRBD1 (5 bases). The CDR3 totals 14 residues. The V end lost 8 bases, the J end lost 1 base, and 17 bases lay between the germline ends. Germline V gene data show CDR1 as SQVTM and CDR2 as ANQGSEA. The CDR3 bases are TGCAGCCCCCGGCGTCGGGACGAGAACACTGAAGCTTTCTTT. Amino acid sequence: CSPRRRDENTEAFF.

There are a few counts of this clonotype. The chain couples TRBV5-1 to TRBJ2-1; 8 nucleotides match TRBD2. CDR1 and CDR2 (germline): SGHRS, YFSETQ. The CDR3 length is 15 residues. Unmatched junction bases numbered 2, after V lost 0 bases and J lost 3 bases. This CDR3 is CASSLESGGYNEQFF. Here the CDR3 DNA reads TGCGCCAGCAGCTTGGAGAGCGGGGGCTACAATGAGCAGTTCTTC. The complete variable domain, with remaining parts taken from reference TRBV5-1 and TRBJ2-1, reads KAGVTQTPRYLIKTRGQQVTLSCSPISGHRSVSWYQQTPGQGLQFLFEYFSETQRNKGNFPGRFSGRQFSNSRSEMNVSTLELGDSALYLCASSLESGGYNEQFFGPGTRLTVL.

This clonotype was counted between two and nine times. The chain employs TRBV6-2 or TRBV6-3 and TRBJ2-2; D unclear. CDR1 is MNHEY, CDR2 SVGEGT, per germline. Between the trimmed V and J ends, which lost 5 bases and 2 bases, there was a span of 9 bases. The CDR3 contains 14 residues. CDR3 sequence: CASSKMLNTGELFF. The CDR3 nucleotides are TGTGCCAGCAGTAAAATGCTAAACACCGGGGAGCTGTTTTTT.

This clonotype has a handful of counts. V and J are TRBV4-2 and TRBJ2-5; D perhaps matches TRBD2 (5 bases). Trimming took off 2 bases at V and 1 base at J, with 17 bases between the two ends. CDR3 length: 17 residues. Germline V CDR1 and CDR2: LGHNA, YNFKEQ. The DNA for the CDR3 is TGTGCCAGCAGCCAAATCAGACGGACTCTAACCCAAGAGACCCAGTACTTC. This translates into CASSQIRRTLTQETQYF.

This clonotype was detected ten times or more. The V call is TRBV6-6, the J call TRBJ2-1; D is ambiguous. Between the trimmed V and J ends, which lost 6 bases and 6 bases, there was a span of 9 bases. The CDR3 is made up of 12 amino acids. Germline CDR1 is MNHNY and CDR2 is SVGAGI (reference sequence). The CDR3 here is CASSLGTNEQFF. CDR3 DNA: TGTGCCAGCAGCCTAGGCACCAATGAGCAGTTCTTC.

Many counts were recorded for this clonotype. The rearrangement joins TRBV7-6 to TRBJ1-2; 7 bases match TRBD1. Trimming took 5 bases from V and 5 from J; bases not matched to a gene: 14. The CDR3 contains 16 residues. The germline V gene encodes CDR1 SGHVS and CDR2 FNYEAQ. In nucleotides, the CDR3 is TGTGCCAGCAGCCCCCCCCCAGCAGGGGGTAGATATGGCTACACCTTC. It is translated as CASSPPPAGGRYGYTF.

V gene TRBV29-1 combines with J gene TRBJ2-1, with 7 bases lining up with TRBD2. This CDR3 spans 16 amino acids. Germline V gene lookup returns CDR1 SQVTM and CDR2 ANQGSEA. The V segment lost 0 bases and the J segment 3 bases; nucleotides outside the gene matches: 8. As DNA, the CDR3 is TGCAGCGTTGAAGATCAACGGGAGGACCTCTACAATGAGCAGTTCTTC. This gives the protein CSVEDQREDLYNEQFF.

In this sample, this clonotype turned up a few times. Written as DNA, the CDR3 is TGTGCCAGCAGTCTGGGGCCCATACACATCACCGTAGGCTACACCTTC. It codes for CASSLGPIHITVGYTF. The genes are TRBV5-5 and TRBJ1-2, with D tentatively TRBD1 (5 bases). The V gene lost 5 bases and the J gene lost 8 bases, with 25 bases spanning the gap. The V gene's germline CDR1 is SGHKS and CDR2 YYEKEE (reference sequence). The CDR3 is 16 amino acids. Using reference TRBV5-5 and TRBJ1-2 for the parts outside the CDR3, the full variable domain is DAGVTQSPTHLIKTRGQQVTLRCSPISGHKSVSWYQQVLGQGPQFIFQYYEKEERGRGNFPDRFSARQFPNYSSELNVNALLLGDSALYLCASSLGPIHITVGYTFGSGTRLTVV.

The table lists this clonotype with a few counts. J is TRBJ2-1 and V is TRBV7-2; D possibly matches TRBD1 or TRBD2 (6 bases each). The CDR3 loop spans 14 amino acids. Deletions cut 4 bases from V and 4 bases from J, with 11 bases between. In germline, CDR1 is SGHTA, CDR2 FQGNSA. The CDR3 here is CASSSGGSYNEQFF. For the CDR3, the DNA is TGTGCCAGCAGCTCCGGGGGCTCGTACAATGAGCAGTTCTTC.